These 15 T cell receptor beta chains share one sample of origin, sequenced in a study of Graves' ophthalmopathy and Graves' hyperthyroidism. Amplification of the TCR beta CDR3 regions used RNA transcripts (as template). RT-PCR with HTBI primers came first, then second-round multiplex PCR. TCRdb itself ran the multiplex PCR reads through MiXCR, one entry per CDR3 protein. Found here are 340,000 or so distinct CDR3 sequences, roughly a sixth of them singletons; the top ten hold 9% to 15%. The specimen sequenced was peripheral blood. The receptor source for this set is an adult man with Graves' ophthalmopathy.

A remark on this clonotype: A single base separates this from a much larger clone, so it may be a read error. This sequence joins TRBV11-2 and TRBJ2-7; 10 positions agree with TRBD2. Germline V gene lookup returns CDR1 SGHAT and CDR2 FQNNGV. This CDR3 spans 16 amino acids. CDR3 region: CAISRQAGGAASEQYF. CDR3 nucleotides: TGTGCCATCAGCCGCCAAGCGGGGGGGGCCGCGAGCGAGCAGTACTTC.

This clonotype has ten or more counts. One end of the junction is discordant with germline, which a read error may explain. CDR3 loop: CASSPTGTLGEQCF. The CDR3 DNA is TGTGCCAGCAGCCCCACCGGGACCCTTGGCGAGCAGTGCTTC. The V call is TRBV9, the J call TRBJ2-7; D possibly uses TRBD1 or TRBD2 (5 bases each). CDR1 SGDLS and CDR2 YYNGEE come from the germline V gene. This CDR3 has 14 residues.

This clonotype came up many times. This rearrangement joins TRBV5-1 to TRBJ1-1; the match to TRBD1 covers 8 bases. The J segment lost 1 base and the V segment lost 4 bases, leaving 6 bases of the junction unmatched. The CDR3 sequence is 15 residues long. The germline gives CDR1 SGHRS, CDR2 YFSETQ. The CDR3 region is CASSLEGTGNTEAFF. DNA of the CDR3: TGCGCCAGCAGCCTGGAAGGGACAGGGAACACTGAAGCTTTCTTT. The full variable domain, in which reference TRBV5-1 and TRBJ1-1 provide the parts outside the CDR3, is KAGVTQTPRYLIKTRGQQVTLSCSPISGHRSVSWYQQTPGQGLQFLFEYFSETQRNKGNFPGRFSGRQFSNSRSEMNVSTLELGDSALYLCASSLEGTGNTEAFFGQGTRLTVV.

Ten or more counts support this clonotype. The chain is built from TRBV28 and TRBJ1-5; 9 bases align to TRBD1. V was pared by 7 bases and J by 5 bases, with 12 bases of the junction left unmatched. Germline V gene lookup returns CDR1 MDHEN and CDR2 SYDVKM. The CDR3 spans 16 residues. The CDR3 loop reads CASIRGGTGRYQPQHF. CDR3 DNA: TGTGCCAGCATTCGGGGGGGGACAGGGCGTTATCAGCCCCAGCATTTT. Full variable domain (rest looked up from reference TRBV28 and TRBJ1-5): DVKVTQSSRYLVKRTGEKVFLECVQDMDHENMFWYRQDPGLGLRLIYFSYDVKMKEKGDIPEGYSVSREKKERFSLILESASTNQTSMYLCASIRGGTGRYQPQHFGDGTRLSIL.

This clonotype was counted ten times or more. This chain uses TRBV30 with TRBJ2-5; maybe TRBD1 (6 bases). Germline V gene data show CDR1 as GTSNPN and CDR2 as SVGIG (reference sequence). The CDR3 has 15 residues. Trimming cost V 2 bases and J 5 bases, with 18 bases left between them. Here the CDR3 DNA reads TGTGCCTGGAGTTACGGTGCAGGGGCTGGGGAGACCCAGTACTTC. It codes for CAWSYGAGAGETQYF.

This clonotype occurred once. The chain recombines TRBV7-2 with TRBJ1-2, with a weak D call TRBD1 (6 bases). Germline assignment: CDR1 SGHTA and CDR2 FQGNSA. The V end lost 1 base, the J end lost 7 bases, and 10 bases lay between the germline ends. CDR3 length equals 13 residues. CDR3 nucleotides: TGTGCCAGCAGCTTAGAACAGGGAATTGGCTACACCTTC. Translating gives CASSLEQGIGYTF.

This clonotype was counted at least ten times. This chain uses TRBV2 with TRBJ1-1; possibly TRBD1 for D (5 bases). The CDR3 loop spans 12 amino acids. Germline assignment: CDR1 SNHLY and CDR2 FYNNEI. Trimming pared 7 bases from V and 7 bases from J, leaving 13 bases between. The CDR3 here is CASKQAGNEAFF. The CDR3 DNA is TGTGCCAGCAAACAGGCCGGGAATGAAGCTTTCTTT.

This clonotype has at least ten counts. The rearrangement uses TRBV7-2 and TRBJ1-1, with D hard to call. This CDR3 has 15 residues. The germline gives CDR1 SGHTA, CDR2 FQGNSA. V dropped 2 bases and J dropped 3 bases, with 13 bases sitting between them. The CDR3 here is CASSLKTRTDTEAFF. CDR3 bases: TGTGCCAGCAGCTTAAAAACGAGAACTGACACTGAAGCTTTCTTT.

As regards this clonotype: At one boundary the junction diverges from the germline segment, which might be a read error. The CDR3 region is CANSGDRGYYGYTF. CDR3 in DNA: TGTGCCAACAGTGGGGACAGGGGATACTATGGCTACACCTTC. The gene calls are TRBV2 and TRBJ1-2, with 10 bases identical to TRBD1. CDR3 length equals 14 residues. Germline V gene sequence: CDR1 SNHLY, CDR2 FYNNEI. The whole variable domain, remainder taken from reference TRBV2 and TRBJ1-2, is EPEVTQTPSHQVTQMGQEVILRCVPISNHLYFYWYRQILGQKVEFLVSFYNNEISEKSEIFDDQFSVERPDGSNFTLKIRSTKLEDSAMYFCANSGDRGYYGYTFGSGTRLTVV.

This clonotype was counted ten times or more. The rearrangement uses TRBV7-3 and TRBJ1-2, with D possibly matching TRBD1 (5 bases). Germline CDR1 reads SGHTA; CDR2 reads FQGTGA. Trimming stripped 5 bases from V and 6 bases from J, with 10 bases between. The CDR3 loop spans 12 amino acids. CDR3 coding DNA: TGTGCCAGCAGCAACCCAGGGAATGGCTACACCTTC. Its protein product is CASSNPGNGYTF.

This clonotype has ten or more counts. The chain combines TRBV15 with TRBJ2-5; D is ambiguous. Germline CDR1 and CDR2: LNHNV and YYDKDF (reference sequence). V was trimmed by 0 bases and J by 5 bases, leaving 16 bases between them. The CDR3 is 16 amino acids. The CDR3 DNA reads as TGTGCCACCAGCAGAGATCAGGCAGCCGGCAGTGAGACCCAGTACTTC. Amino acids: CATSRDQAAGSETQYF.

This clonotype was observed once. It may be a read error: a sequence one base away is much more abundant. This chain connects TRBV19 to TRBJ1-5, with D possibly being TRBD1 (5 bases). The CDR3 has 15 residues. Germline V gene sequence: CDR1 LNHDA, CDR2 SQIVND (reference sequence). The CDR3 DNA is TGTGTCAGTAGTATCCGGGGGGACGGTTTTCAGCCCCAGCATTTT. It encodes CVSSIRGDGFQPQHF.

A remark on this clonotype: This may arise from a read error, as a much more abundant clone is one base away. V usage is TRBV29-1 and J usage is TRBJ2-7; D possibly corresponds to TRBD1 (6 bases). Trimming pared 6 bases from V and 3 bases from J, leaving 9 bases between. The germline CDR1 and CDR2 sequences are SQVTM and ANQGSEA. The CDR3 has 11 residues. This CDR3 reads CSVSTGYEQYF. Written as DNA, the CDR3 is TGCAGCGTGTCGACAGGCTACGAGCAGTACTTC.

This clonotype was counted many times. The rearrangement links TRBV27 to TRBJ2-7; 8 nucleotides match TRBD1. The V and J ends lost 7 bases and 0 bases, in that order; junction bases with no gene match: 5. This CDR3 has 14 amino acids. The germline gives CDR1 MNHEY, CDR2 SMNVEV (reference sequence). The CDR3 spells CASKPTGGSYEQYF. CDR3 nucleotides: TGTGCCAGCAAACCTACAGGGGGCTCCTACGAGCAGTACTTC.

The chain is built from TRBV28 and TRBJ1-6, with D possibly TRBD1 on 5 matching bases. The germline V and J ends were trimmed by 3 bases and 0 bases, with 12 bases remaining between them. CDR3 length: 17 amino acids. The germline CDR1 and CDR2 sequences are MDHEN and SYDVKM. CDR3 loop: CASSLGPGSSYNSPLHF. The DNA of the CDR3 is TGTGCCAGCAGTTTGGGCCCAGGGAGCTCCTATAATTCACCCCTCCACTTT.